The clone carrying this T cell receptor (beta chain) was seen more than once but under ten times. The target antigen is unknown. This sample also contains other DNA sequences that code for the same CDR3. The sample originates from a study of cytomegalovirus exposure and HLA in healthy donors. Study findings and constraints: Reports showed the classifier diagnosing cytomegalovirus status with high specificity and sensitivity.

Amplification used 60 Vbeta primers and 13 Jbeta primers. Sequencing used immunoSEQ multiplex PCR; TCRdb keeps in-frame clones, though not all of them. The data show around 130,000 clones, around 8.5% seen once. The specimen sequenced was PBMCs. The clonotype was recovered from a man between 35 and 55 years old in good health and CMV-seronegative.

The CDR3 protein is CSVGTGGNTEAFF. CDR3 DNA: TGCAGCGTTGGGACAGGGGGGAACACTGAAGCTTTCTTT. V usage is TRBV29-1 and J usage is TRBJ1-1, with TRBD1 identical over 10 bases. The ends lost 4 bases at V and 1 base at J; junction bases unmatched: 0. The CDR3 sequence is 13 residues long. CDR1 is SQVTM and CDR2 is ANQGSEA in the germline V gene.